The present entry profiles one TCR beta chain with its context. Its target is unknown. CDR3 length equals 15 residues. CDR1 is LGHNA and CDR2 is YNFKEQ in the germline V gene. Trimming removed 5 bases from V and 2 bases from J, with 15 bases in between. These data belong to a study of OX40 agonist ivuxolimab in advanced cancers. In the study overall: A history of anti-PD-1, anti-PD-L1 or anti-CTLA-4 therapy was acceptable, and approximately 40% had some. General observations from the study: Low normalized T-cell clonal expansion was additionally recorded for some nonresponders. Among T cells, CD8+ cells averaged more expanded clones than CD4+ cells. The expanded peripheral T cells' antigen specificity was not determined.

TCRdb's table, derived via immunoSEQ multiplex PCR, lists solely in-frame clones and lacks some. Of around 70,000 clones in the sample, roughly 84% were seen once. This receptor was obtained from an adult with an advanced solid tumor such as melanoma, head and neck, liver or kidney cancer. Sample: CD4+ or CD8+ T cells sorted from blood, taken in a trial of the OX40 agonist ivuxolimab. The chain has TRBV4-2 and TRBJ1-1; weak D call: TRBD1 (6 bases). The CDR3 region has the DNA TGTGCCAGCAGCAAGTTACAGGGCGTTAACACTGAAGCTTTCTTT. Translating gives CASSKLQGVNTEAFF.